Listed here are 20 T cell receptor beta chains from one sample, sequenced in a study of tissue T cells after allogeneic stem cell transplantation. Profiling relied on immunoSEQ multiplex PCR, and the TCRdb table lists in-frame clones only, not all of them. The data hold 48,000 or so clones, with 73% observed a single time. Sequences were obtained from sorted cells pooled from one or two spleens. Every receptor here comes from a pool of C57BL/6 mice in good health.

Comments on this clone: The genes are named according to mouse. Read coverage stops 1 residue before the CDR3 terminus; the germline J gene supplies the remainder. The V gene is TRBV13-3, the J gene TRBJ1-6, with TRBD1 as a possible D gene (6 bases). TRBJ1-6 is an open reading frame whose function is uncertain. Trimming shortened V by 1 base and J by 5 bases, and 7 bases separated the two germline ends. Per the germline V gene, CDR1 is NNHDY and CDR2 is SYVADS. The CDR3 has 14 amino acids. The sequenced part of the CDR3 DNA is TGTGCCAGCAGTGATCCAGGGGATAATTCGCCCCTCTAC. It translates to CASSDPGDNSPLY. The whole CDR3 region reads CASSDPGDNSPLYF.

Regarding this clone: The genes and germline here are from mouse. The read ends 1 residue early relative to the CDR3; the germline J gene fills the gap. V and J are TRBV12-2 and TRBJ2-5; 7 bases fit TRBD1. V lost 2 bases, J lost 0 bases, and 4 bases stayed unmatched. The CDR3 is 15 residues long. Germline values: CDR1 SGHLS, CDR2 HYDKME. CDR3 DNA (partial): TGTGCCAGCTCTCCTGGGACAGTTAACCAAGACACCCAGTAC. Translated: CASSPGTVNQDTQY. The entire CDR3 is CASSPGTVNQDTQYF. The full variable domain, completed using reference TRBV12-2 and TRBJ2-5, is NSGVVQSPRYIIKGKGERSILKCIPISGHLSVAWYQQTQGQELKFFIQHYDKMERDKGNLPSRFSVQQFDDYHSEMNMSALELEDSAVYFCASSPGTVNQDTQYFGPGTRLLVL.

Comment on this clone: Germline and genes: mouse. The read gets to within 1 residue of the CDR3 end, and the germline J gene fills in the rest. This rearrangement joins TRBV13-2 to TRBJ2-4, with TRBD2 identical over 7 bases. Germline CDR1 and CDR2: NNHNN and SYGAGS (reference sequence). Trimming took 4 bases from V and 0 from J; bases not matched to a gene: 8. The CDR3 is 16 residues long. The CDR3 here is CASGSTGDPSQNTLYF. CDR3 DNA (partial): TGTGCCAGCGGTTCTACTGGGGACCCTAGTCAAAACACCTTGTAC.

Worth noting for this clone: Gene names are the mouse ones. The read halts 1 residue ahead of the CDR3 end, with the missing end drawn from the germline J gene. This sequence joins TRBV26 and TRBJ1-6; TRBD1 might be the D (6 bases). TRBJ1-6 belongs to the ORF category, with a function that is uncertain. Germline CDR1 and CDR2: KGHPV and FQNQEV (reference sequence). This CDR3 region has 14 residues. With 4 bases removed from V and 4 bases from J, the gap between germline ends came to 8 bases. Incomplete CDR3 DNA: TGTGCCAGCAGTCCGGGACAATATAATTCGCCCCTCTAC. Translating it yields CASSPGQYNSPLY. The complete CDR3 protein is CASSPGQYNSPLYF.

In the case of this clone: The gene names here belong to mouse. The CDR3 extends 1 residue past the end of the read, so its final part is completed from the germline J gene. This rearrangement joins TRBV14 to TRBJ2-4; 12 nucleotides agree with TRBD1. The V gene's germline CDR1 is SGHDT and CDR2 FRDEAV. J was trimmed by 5 bases and V by 5 bases; bases with no gene match: 6. The CDR3 is 15 residues long. Here the CDR3 reads CASSGDRGPRNTLYF. The CDR3 bases that were read are TGTGCCAGCAGCGGGGACAGGGGGCCGCGAAACACCTTGTAC.

A remark on this clone: The germline and genes are mouse ones. The CDR3 sequence is CASSQDGINTGQLYF. Incomplete CDR3 DNA: TGTGCCAGCAGCCAAGATGGCATCAACACCGGGCAGCTCTAC. V is TRBV2 and J is TRBJ2-2; no definite D call. Sequencing ends 1 residue short of the CDR3 end; the germline J gene provides the rest. The CDR3 extends over 15 amino acids. The germline gives CDR1 LGHNA, CDR2 YSYQKL. V was pared by 0 bases and J by 2 bases, with 7 bases between.

This clone showed up just once. The gene names here belong to mouse. The missing CDR3 end, 1 residue past where the read stops, is filled in from the germline J gene. The chain joins TRBV20 to TRBJ1-4, with a possible D match to TRBD1 (6 bases). The CDR3 runs 13 residues. Germline V CDR1 and CDR2: GFQATS, STVNSAI. Trimming left V 1 base short and J 3 bases short, with 6 bases between. The CDR3 sequence is CGARGDTNERLFF. The part of the CDR3 DNA that was read is TGTGGTGCTAGGGGGGACACCAACGAAAGATTATTT.

This clone came up a few times. The gene symbols are mouse symbols. The CDR3 goes on 1 residue after the read ends, and that part is filled in from the germline J gene. The chain combines TRBV26 with TRBJ2-7, with unresolved D. V was pared by 6 bases and J by 7 bases, with 7 bases between. CDR1 is KGHPV, CDR2 FQNQEV, per germline (reference sequence). This CDR3 comprises 10 residues. Partial CDR3 DNA: TGTGCCAGCAGGGGGAGAGAACAGTAC. Translation gives CASRGREQY. The CDR3 in full is CASRGREQYF.

Comments on this clone: Gene names follow the mouse nomenclature. The read ends 1 residue before the CDR3 terminus; that terminus is restored from the germline J gene. The chain carries TRBV16 and TRBJ2-4; the match to TRBD2 covers 8 bases. With V trimmed by 0 bases and J by 0 bases, 2 bases remained unmatched. Per germline, CDR1 SGHSA and CDR2 FRNQAP. The CDR3 has 16 residues. CDR3 DNA, as far as it was read: TGTGCAAGCAGCTTAGAAACTGGGGGTAGTCAAAACACCTTGTAC. Translation: CASSLETGGSQNTLY. From start to end, the CDR3 is CASSLETGGSQNTLYF.

In the case of this clone: The gene symbols are mouse symbols. The read terminates 1 residue before the CDR3 end, so the remaining end is supplied by the germline J gene. The chain links TRBV13-1 to TRBJ2-4, with 12 bases matching TRBD1. Germline values: CDR1 NSHNY, CDR2 SYGAGN. Unmatched junction bases numbered 7, after V lost 3 bases and J lost 5 bases. There are 16 residues in the CDR3. The sequenced part of the CDR3 DNA is TGTGCCAGCAGTGGTCGGGGACAGGGGGCGGGAAACACCTTGTAC. This gives the protein CASSGRGQGAGNTLY. The whole CDR3 protein reads CASSGRGQGAGNTLYF.

Comments on this clone: The gene names here belong to mouse. The read ends 1 residue early relative to the CDR3; the germline J gene fills the gap. The V gene is TRBV3, the J gene TRBJ2-5; 7 bases align to TRBD1. The length of the CDR3 is 14 residues. The germline gives CDR1 SNHLY, CDR2 FYNGKV (reference sequence). V lost 4 bases to trimming and J lost 6 bases; unmatched junction nucleotides: 7. CDR3 loop: CASSSRDSPDTQYF. The part of the CDR3 DNA that was read is TGTGCCAGCAGCTCCCGGGACAGTCCGGACACCCAGTAC.

A word on this clone: Germline and genes here are mouse. This CDR3 is CASSDQGEASNSDYTF. CDR3 DNA, as far as it was read: TGTGCCAGCAGTGACCAGGGGGAGGCCTCAAACTCCGACTACACC. This sequence joins TRBV13-3 and TRBJ1-2, with 7 bases fitting TRBD1. The CDR3 end is not reached by the read, which stops 1 residue before it; the germline J gene fills it in. Trimming removed 2 bases from V and 0 bases from J; junction bases left unmatched: 7. In germline, CDR1 is NNHDY, CDR2 SYVADS. This CDR3 region has 16 residues.

As concerns this clone: Mouse gene names apply. The missing CDR3 end, 1 residue past where the read stops, is filled in from the germline J gene. V is TRBV16 and J is TRBJ2-3, with 11 bases fitting TRBD1. The CDR3 spans 15 residues. With 5 bases clipped from V and 0 bases from J, the junction kept 1 base outside the gene matches. Germline V lookup: CDR1 SGHSA, CDR2 FRNQAP. The CDR3 bases that were read are TGTGCAAGCAGCCGGGACAGGGGGAGTGCAGAAACGCTGTAT. This sequence encodes CASSRDRGSAETLY. The full CDR3 protein reads CASSRDRGSAETLYF.

As regards this clone: Gene labels here are mouse ones. The read gets to within 1 residue of the CDR3 end, and the germline J gene fills in the rest. Other DNA sequences of this sample code for an identical CDR3. V and J are TRBV19 and TRBJ1-4; D call uncertain. Trimming shortened V by 2 bases and J by 0 bases, and 5 bases separated the two germline ends. The CDR3 contains 14 residues. CDR1 and CDR2 from the germline V gene are FNHDT and SITEND (reference sequence). The covered CDR3 bases are TGTGCCAGCAGTATCGGAATTTCCAACGAAAGATTATTT. It specifies CASSIGISNERLF. The whole CDR3 sequence is CASSIGISNERLFF.

With regard to this clone: Gene names refer to mouse genes. Read data end 1 residue before the CDR3 end; the end is taken from the germline J gene. The V gene is TRBV31, the J gene TRBJ2-4; the match to TRBD2 covers 7 bases. Unmatched junction bases numbered 1, after V lost 4 bases and J lost 0 bases. CDR3 length equals 13 residues. CDR1 is GKSSPN and CDR2 is SITVG in the germline V gene. The sequenced part of the CDR3 DNA is TGTGCCTGGACTGGGGGTAGTCAAAACACCTTGTAC. Protein: CAWTGGSQNTLY. The CDR3 reads in full as CAWTGGSQNTLYF.

Details on this clone: The gene names given are mouse names. The read gets to within 1 residue of the CDR3 end, and the germline J gene fills in the rest. The genes are TRBV3 and TRBJ2-2; 9 positions agree with TRBD1. This CDR3 spans 14 amino acids. V trimming: 5 bases; J trimming: 4 bases; junction bases outside the gene matches: 2. CDR1 is SNHLY, CDR2 FYNGKV, per germline (reference sequence). The CDR3 loop reads CASSGQGSTGQLYF. CDR3 DNA (partial): TGTGCCAGCAGCGGACAGGGGTCCACCGGGCAGCTCTAC.

Points on this clone: The germline and genes are mouse ones. The read gets to within 1 residue of the CDR3 end, and the germline J gene fills in the rest. The chain joins TRBV16 to TRBJ2-5; D might be TRBD1 (5 bases). The CDR3 consists of 14 residues. V shed 1 base and J shed 1 base, with 6 bases lying between them. From germline, CDR1 is SGHSA and CDR2 FRNQAP. CDR3 sequence: CASSLVGDQDTQYF. The CDR3 DNA, read in part, is TGTGCAAGCAGCTTAGTAGGGGACCAAGACACCCAGTAC. Combining the CDR3 with reference TRBV16 and TRBJ2-5 gives the whole variable domain NAGVIQTPRHKVTGKGQEATLWCEPISGHSAVFWYRQTIVQGLEFLTYFRNQAPIDDSGMPKERFSAQMPNQSHSTLKIQSTQPQDSAVYLCASSLVGDQDTQYFGPGTRLLVL.

Comment on this clone: The junction shows a germline mismatch at one end, possibly a read error. Mouse germline and gene names are used. The sequence runs out 1 residue before the end of the CDR3; the remainder is reconstructed from the germline J gene. The chain uses TRBV3 and TRBJ2-2, with 10 bases fitting TRBD1. CDR1 and CDR2 (germline): SNHLY, FYNGKV (reference sequence). The CDR3 loop spans 14 amino acids. The DNA read from the CDR3 is TGTGCCGGCAGCAGACAGGGGGCGCCCGGGCAGCTCTAC. This gives the protein CAGSRQGAPGQLY. From start to end, the CDR3 is CAGSRQGAPGQLYF.

Of note for this clone: Genes and germline are mouse. The CDR3 loop is CASMGYAEQFF. Partial CDR3 DNA: TGTGCCAGCATGGGCTATGCTGAGCAGTTC. The chain recombines TRBV13-3 with TRBJ2-1; no clear D. The CDR3 end lies 1 residue beyond the end of the read and is filled in from the germline J gene. V was cut by 6 bases and J by 3 bases, with 4 bases left in between. The CDR3 consists of 11 residues. CDR1 and CDR2 from the germline V gene are NNHDY and SYVADS.

On this clone: The gene names here belong to mouse. The CDR3 is cut off 1 residue early in the read; its end comes from the germline J gene. V gene TRBV13-3 combines with J gene TRBJ2-5, with 9 bases lining up with TRBD2. J gave up 4 bases and V 4 bases, and 1 base lay outside the gene matches. CDR1 and CDR2 from the germline V gene are NNHDY and SYVADS. The CDR3 spans 13 residues. CDR3 loop: CASSLGGKDTQYF. CDR3 DNA, as far as it was read: TGTGCCAGCAGTCTGGGGGGGAAAGACACCCAGTAC.